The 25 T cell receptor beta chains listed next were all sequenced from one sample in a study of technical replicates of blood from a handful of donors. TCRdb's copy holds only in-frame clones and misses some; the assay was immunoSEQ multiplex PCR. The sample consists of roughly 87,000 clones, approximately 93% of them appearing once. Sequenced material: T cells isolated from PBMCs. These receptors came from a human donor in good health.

The CDR3 DNA sequence: TGTGCTAGTGGTTTATCCGGGACTAACTTACGCTCCTACAATGAGCAGTTCTTC. It yields the protein CASGLSGTNLRSYNEQFF. The V call is TRBV12-5, the J call TRBJ2-1; 7 bases line up with TRBD2. This CDR3 is built from 18 residues. Germline CDR1 reads LGHNT; CDR2 reads FRNRAP. V trimming: 3 bases; J trimming: 0 bases; junction bases outside the gene matches: 11.

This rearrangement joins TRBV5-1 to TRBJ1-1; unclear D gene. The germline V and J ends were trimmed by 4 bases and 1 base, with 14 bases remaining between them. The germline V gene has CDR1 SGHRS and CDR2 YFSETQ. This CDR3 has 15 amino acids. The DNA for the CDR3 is TGCGCCAGCAGCCCGAGCGGGCCAGGGAACACTGAAGCTTTCTTT. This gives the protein CASSPSGPGNTEAFF.

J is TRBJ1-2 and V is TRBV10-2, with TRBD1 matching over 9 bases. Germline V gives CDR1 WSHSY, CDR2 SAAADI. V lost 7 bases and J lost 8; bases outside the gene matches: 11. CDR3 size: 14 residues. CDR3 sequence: CASIDGDREGGYTF. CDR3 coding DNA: TGCGCCAGCATCGACGGGGACAGGGAGGGAGGCTACACCTTC.

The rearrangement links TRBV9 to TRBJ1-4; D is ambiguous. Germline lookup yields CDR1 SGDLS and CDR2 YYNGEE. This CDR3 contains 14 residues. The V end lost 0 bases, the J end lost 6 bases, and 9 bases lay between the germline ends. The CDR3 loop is CASSVGGMDEKLFF. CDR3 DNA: TGTGCCAGCAGCGTAGGAGGTATGGATGAAAAACTGTTTTTT.

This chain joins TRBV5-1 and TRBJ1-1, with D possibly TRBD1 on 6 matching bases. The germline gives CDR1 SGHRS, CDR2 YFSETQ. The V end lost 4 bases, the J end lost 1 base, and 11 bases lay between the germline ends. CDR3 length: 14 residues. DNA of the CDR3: TGCGCCAGCAGCCCACGGACAGAGAACACTGAAGCTTTCTTT. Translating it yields CASSPRTENTEAFF.

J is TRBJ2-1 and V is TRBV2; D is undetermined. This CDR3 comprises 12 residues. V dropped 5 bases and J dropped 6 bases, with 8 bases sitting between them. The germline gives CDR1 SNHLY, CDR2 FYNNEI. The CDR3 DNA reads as TGTGCCAGCAGTTTCGACACCAATGAGCAGTTCTTC. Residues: CASSFDTNEQFF.

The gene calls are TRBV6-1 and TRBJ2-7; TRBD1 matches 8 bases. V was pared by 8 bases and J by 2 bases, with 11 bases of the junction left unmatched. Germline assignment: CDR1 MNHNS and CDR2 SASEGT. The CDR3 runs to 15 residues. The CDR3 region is CASVETGQDPYEQYF. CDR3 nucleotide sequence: TGTGCCAGCGTGGAGACGGGACAGGATCCCTACGAGCAGTACTTC.

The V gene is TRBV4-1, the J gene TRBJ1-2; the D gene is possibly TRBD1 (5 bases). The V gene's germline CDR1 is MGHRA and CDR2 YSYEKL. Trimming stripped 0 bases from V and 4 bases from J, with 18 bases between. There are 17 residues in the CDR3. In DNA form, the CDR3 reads TGCGCCAGCAGCCAAGAAATAGGGACTGCCTACATCTATGGCTACACCTTC. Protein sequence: CASSQEIGTAYIYGYTF.

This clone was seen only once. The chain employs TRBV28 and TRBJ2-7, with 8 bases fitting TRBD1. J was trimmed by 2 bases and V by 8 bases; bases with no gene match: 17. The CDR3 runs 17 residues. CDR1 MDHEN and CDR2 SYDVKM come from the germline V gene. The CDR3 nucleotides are TGTGCCAGCCTACCCGGGACAGGTACGTTTTCGACCTACGAGCAGTACTTC. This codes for CASLPGTGTFSTYEQYF.

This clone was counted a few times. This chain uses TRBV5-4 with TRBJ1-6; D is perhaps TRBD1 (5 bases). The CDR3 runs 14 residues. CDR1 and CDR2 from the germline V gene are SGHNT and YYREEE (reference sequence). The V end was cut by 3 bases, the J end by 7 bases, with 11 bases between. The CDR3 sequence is CASSWDRGNSPLHF. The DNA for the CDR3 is TGTGCCAGCAGCTGGGACCGGGGGAATTCACCCCTCCACTTT.

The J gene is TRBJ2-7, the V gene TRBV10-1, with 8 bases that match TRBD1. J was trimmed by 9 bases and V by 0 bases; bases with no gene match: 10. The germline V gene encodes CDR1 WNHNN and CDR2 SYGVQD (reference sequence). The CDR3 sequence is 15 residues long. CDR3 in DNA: TGCGCCAGCAGTGAGTCGACAGGACAGGGCTTCTCGCAGTACTTC. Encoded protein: CASSESTGQGFSQYF.

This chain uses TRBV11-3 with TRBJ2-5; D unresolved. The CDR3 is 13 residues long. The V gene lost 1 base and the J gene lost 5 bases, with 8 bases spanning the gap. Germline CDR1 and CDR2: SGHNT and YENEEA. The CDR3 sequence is CASSLGMQETQYF. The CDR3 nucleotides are TGTGCCAGCAGCTTAGGTATGCAGGAGACCCAGTACTTC.

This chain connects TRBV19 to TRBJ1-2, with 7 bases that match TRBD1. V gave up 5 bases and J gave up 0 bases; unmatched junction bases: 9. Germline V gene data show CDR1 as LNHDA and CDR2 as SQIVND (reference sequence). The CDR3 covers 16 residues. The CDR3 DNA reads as TGTGCCAGTAGTCCCTGGACAGGACTTGCTAACTATGGCTACACCTTC. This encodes CASSPWTGLANYGYTF.

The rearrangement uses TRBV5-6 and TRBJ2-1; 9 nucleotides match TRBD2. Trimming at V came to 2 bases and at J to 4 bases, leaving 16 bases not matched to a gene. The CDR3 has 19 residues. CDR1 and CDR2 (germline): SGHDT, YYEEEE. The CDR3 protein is CASSFFSPLAGPKYNEQFF. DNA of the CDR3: TGTGCCAGCAGCTTCTTCTCTCCCCTAGCGGGGCCCAAATACAATGAGCAGTTCTTC.

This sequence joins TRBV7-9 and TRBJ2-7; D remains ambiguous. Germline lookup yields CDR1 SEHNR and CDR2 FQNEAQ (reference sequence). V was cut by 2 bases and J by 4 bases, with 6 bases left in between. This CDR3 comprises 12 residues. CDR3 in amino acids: CASSLYGYEQYF. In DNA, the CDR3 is TGTGCCAGCAGCTTATACGGGTACGAGCAGTACTTC.

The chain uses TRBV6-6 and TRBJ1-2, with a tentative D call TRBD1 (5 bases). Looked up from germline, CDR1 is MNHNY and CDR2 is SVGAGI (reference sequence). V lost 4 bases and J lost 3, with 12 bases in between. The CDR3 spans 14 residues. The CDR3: CASSSPRDYYGYTF. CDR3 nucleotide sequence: TGTGCCAGCAGTTCCCCCAGGGACTACTATGGCTACACCTTC.

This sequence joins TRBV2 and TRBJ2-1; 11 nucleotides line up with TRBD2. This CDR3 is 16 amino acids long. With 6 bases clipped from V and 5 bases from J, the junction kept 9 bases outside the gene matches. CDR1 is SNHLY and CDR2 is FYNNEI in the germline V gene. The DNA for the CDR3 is TGTGCCAGCAGAGAAACTAGCGGGGGCCTAAACAATGAGCAGTTCTTC. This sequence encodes CASRETSGGLNNEQFF.

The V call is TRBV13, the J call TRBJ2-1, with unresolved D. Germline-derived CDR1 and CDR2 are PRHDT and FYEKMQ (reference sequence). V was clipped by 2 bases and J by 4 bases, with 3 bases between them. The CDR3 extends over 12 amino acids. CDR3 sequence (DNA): TGTGCCAGCAGCTTACATTACAATGAGCAGTTCTTC. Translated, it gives CASSLHYNEQFF.

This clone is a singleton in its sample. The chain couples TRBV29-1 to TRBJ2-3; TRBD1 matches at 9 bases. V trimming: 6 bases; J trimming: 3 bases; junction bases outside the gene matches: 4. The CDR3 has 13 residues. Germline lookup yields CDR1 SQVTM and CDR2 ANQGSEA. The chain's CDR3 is CSVGQGRTDTQYF. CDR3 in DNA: TGCAGCGTGGGACAGGGTCGGACAGATACGCAGTATTTT.

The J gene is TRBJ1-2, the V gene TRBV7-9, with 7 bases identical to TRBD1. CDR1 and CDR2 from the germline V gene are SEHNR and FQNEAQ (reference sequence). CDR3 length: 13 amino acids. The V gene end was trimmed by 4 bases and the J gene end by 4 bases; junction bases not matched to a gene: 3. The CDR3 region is CASSSQGSYGYTF. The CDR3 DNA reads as TGTGCCAGCAGCTCACAGGGGAGCTATGGCTACACCTTC.

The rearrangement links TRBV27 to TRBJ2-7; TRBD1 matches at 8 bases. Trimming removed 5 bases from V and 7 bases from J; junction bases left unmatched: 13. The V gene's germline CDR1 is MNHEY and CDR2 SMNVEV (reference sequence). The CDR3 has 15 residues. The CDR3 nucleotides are TGTGCCAGCAGTCCCAGGGACAGGAGATGGGTTGAGCAGTACTTC. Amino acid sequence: CASSPRDRRWVEQYF.

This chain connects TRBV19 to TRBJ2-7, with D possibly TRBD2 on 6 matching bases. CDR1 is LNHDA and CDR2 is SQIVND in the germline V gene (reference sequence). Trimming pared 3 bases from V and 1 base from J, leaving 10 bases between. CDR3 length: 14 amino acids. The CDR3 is CASSIGTESYEQYF. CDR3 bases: TGTGCCAGTAGTATTGGGACTGAATCCTACGAGCAGTACTTC.

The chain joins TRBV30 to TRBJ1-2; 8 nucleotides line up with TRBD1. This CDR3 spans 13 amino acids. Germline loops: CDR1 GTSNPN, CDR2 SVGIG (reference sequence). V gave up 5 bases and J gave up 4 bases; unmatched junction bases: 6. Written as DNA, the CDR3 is TGTGCCTGGGAGGGACAGGTTGCCTATGGCTACACCTTC. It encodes CAWEGQVAYGYTF. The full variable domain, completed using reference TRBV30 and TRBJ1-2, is SQTIHQWPATLVQPVGSPLSLECTVEGTSNPNLYWYRQAAGRGLQLLFYSVGIGQISSEVPQNLSASRPQDRQFILSSKKLLLSDSGFYLCAWEGQVAYGYTFGSGTRLTVV.

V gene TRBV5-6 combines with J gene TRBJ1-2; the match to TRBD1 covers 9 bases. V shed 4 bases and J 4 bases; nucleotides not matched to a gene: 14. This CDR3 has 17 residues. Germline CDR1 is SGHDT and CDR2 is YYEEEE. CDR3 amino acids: CASSGTGTGSSVYGYTF. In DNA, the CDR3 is TGTGCCAGCAGCGGTACCGGGACAGGGTCCTCTGTCTATGGCTACACCTTC.

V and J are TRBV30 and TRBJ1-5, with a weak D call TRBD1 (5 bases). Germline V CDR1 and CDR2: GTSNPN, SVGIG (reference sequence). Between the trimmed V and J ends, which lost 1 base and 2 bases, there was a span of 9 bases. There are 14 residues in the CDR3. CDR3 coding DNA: TGTGCCTGGAGTGCGGGGGTAGGCAATCAGCCCCAGCATTTT. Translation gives CAWSAGVGNQPQHF.